This TCR beta chain was identified during a study of regulatory T cells in long-lasting Graves disease. For the study at large: Recently diagnosed Graves' patients had received antithyroid drugs for under 3 months.

General study findings and limits: Sample size, which was small, may have reduced accuracy.

Described time point: newly diagnosed GD, antithyroid drugs for less than 3 months. From PBMCs, RNA was extracted and then used to make the TCR library. Assembly of TCR beta libraries relied on iRepertoire HTBI primers together with Arm-PCR of CDR3 regions. TCRdb recomputed calls from the multiplex PCR reads with MiXCR, one row per CDR3 protein. The sample has 420,000 or so distinct CDR3 sequences, 15% to 20% seen once; the top ten hold about 25%. The CDR3 extends over 16 amino acids. The V gene's germline CDR1 is MNHEY and CDR2 SVGEGT. V was clipped by 0 bases and J by 2 bases; unmatched bases: 3. There are a few counts of this clonotype. Its antigen remains unknown. These data are also associated with another study on T cells in Graves' hyperthyroidism and ophthalmopathy. That source reports: Hyperthyroidism patients were newly diagnosed, had disease duration under 2 months, and were aged 18 to 65 years. Ophthalmopathy and stable hyperthyroidism were separated by a 13 V-J model.

The chain has TRBV6-2 or TRBV6-3 and TRBJ1-5, with 8 bases that match TRBD1. This clonotype was obtained from a woman aged 18-29 years with Graves disease. This material consisted of peripheral blood mononuclear cells (PBMCs), taken at new diagnosis, from a patient treated with antithyroid drugs. CDR3 DNA sequence: TGTGCCAGCAGTTACTCTTCGGGACAGGGCAATCAGCCCCAGCATTTT. It codes for CASSYSSGQGNQPQHF.